The 19 T cell receptor beta chains given below trace back to one sample, sequenced in a study of CXCR3-negative and CXCR3-positive naive CD8 T cells. UMI-labeled 5' RACE TRB cDNA libraries were prepared from the cells. TCRdb reworked the 5' RACE reads into one entry per CDR3 protein, no DNA. The sample table includes roughly 140,000 distinct CDR3 sequences. These receptors' antigens are unknown. Study-level points and caveats: A higher hydrophobicity marked the TRB CDR3s of CXCR3-positive naive cells versus CXCR3-negative naive cells.

Sequenced sample: naive CXCR3+ CD8+ T cells from blood. Subset denoted: CD45RO-CCR7+CD27+CD95- naive CD8+ T cells expressing CXCR3 (TNR3+). Receptors originate from a human donor in good health. Some clones in this sample may be carry-over from other donors' samples.

V is TRBV20-1 and J is TRBJ1-2. Germline V lookup: CDR1 DFQATT, CDR2 SNEGSKA (reference sequence). The CDR3 sequence is 14 residues long. CDR3 protein: CSAQLDILMAGYTF.

The chain joins TRBV7-9 to TRBJ2-1; TCRdb's D gene call, TRBD2, goes unchecked for lack of DNA. Germline CDR1 reads SEHNR; CDR2 reads FQNEAQ (reference sequence). The CDR3 length is 19 residues. The CDR3 reads CASSSGLAGVQLTYNEQFF.

V gene TRBV28 combines with J gene TRBJ1-5; absent DNA, TCRdb's TRBD1 call cannot be checked. CDR1 is MDHEN, CDR2 SYDVKM, per germline. The CDR3 runs 16 residues. The CDR3: CASAWGWRRSNQPQHF.

The V gene is TRBV11-3, the J gene TRBJ2-7. This CDR3 has 15 amino acids. Germline V lookup: CDR1 SGHNT, CDR2 YENEEA. This chain's CDR3 is CASALVAGGPYEQYF.

This chain connects TRBV11-2 to TRBJ2-3; TCRdb's D call of TRBD1 is untestable without DNA. The CDR3 length is 14 residues. CDR1 and CDR2 from the germline V gene are SGHAT and FQNNGV. CDR3 sequence reads: CASGDRGSTDTQYF.

The CDR3 loop reads CAISEGGGAFF. The chain joins TRBV10-3 to TRBJ1-1. This CDR3 has 11 residues. CDR1 and CDR2 from the germline V gene are ENHRY and SYGVKD.

J is TRBJ1-1 and V is TRBV7-3; TCRdb designates TRBD1, a call that cannot be tested without DNA. The germline CDR1 and CDR2 sequences are SGHTA and FQGTGA. The CDR3 is made up of 12 amino acids. The chain's CDR3 is CASSFVGGEAFF.

The CDR3 loop is CASSSRSREQYF. This sequence joins TRBV6-2 or TRBV6-3 and TRBJ2-7; TCRdb indicates TRBD1, and absent DNA this call remains unverified. Germline loops: CDR1 MNHEY, CDR2 SVGEGT. The CDR3 runs to 12 residues.

V is TRBV19 and J is TRBJ1-1. The CDR3 has 13 amino acids. The germline V gene has CDR1 LNHDA and CDR2 SQIVND (reference sequence). The CDR3 loop is CASFRTDDTEAFF. The whole variable domain, filled in from reference TRBV19 and TRBJ1-1, reads DGGITQSPKYLFRKEGQNVTLSCEQNLNHDAMYWYRQDPGQGLRLIYYSQIVNDFQKGDIAEGYSVSREKKESFPLTVTSAQKNPTAFYLCASFRTDDTEAFFGQGTRLTVV.

This chain uses TRBV7-9 with TRBJ1-2; absent DNA, TCRdb's TRBD1 call cannot be checked. This CDR3 has 16 amino acids. CDR1 and CDR2 from the germline V gene are SEHNR and FQNEAQ (reference sequence). The CDR3 sequence: CASSPGTGDAFYGYTF.

The J gene is TRBJ2-5, the V gene TRBV6-2 or TRBV6-3; absent DNA, TCRdb's TRBD1 call cannot be checked. This CDR3 has 13 amino acids. In germline, CDR1 is MNHEY, CDR2 SVGEGT. The chain's CDR3 is CASSELRGETQYF.

V and J are TRBV13 and TRBJ2-3; TCRdb outputs TRBD2, but without DNA this stays unchecked. There are 16 residues in the CDR3. The V gene's germline CDR1 is PRHDT and CDR2 FYEKMQ (reference sequence). The CDR3 reads CASSLPAGGPRDTQYF.

The chain has TRBV7-9 and TRBJ2-1; the D gene TCRdb calls, TRBD1, cannot be checked with no DNA. CDR1 SEHNR and CDR2 FQNEAQ come from the germline V gene (reference sequence). This CDR3 is 14 amino acids long. CDR3 in amino acids: CASSDSTAYNEQFF.

The chain couples TRBV7-3 to TRBJ1-1; absent DNA, TCRdb's TRBD1 call cannot be checked. Germline loops: CDR1 SGHTA, CDR2 FQGTGA. CDR3 length equals 15 residues. This CDR3 reads CASSLYGTPNTEAFF.

The chain is built from TRBV12-3 or TRBV12-4 and TRBJ2-1; the TRBD2 assignment by TCRdb is unverifiable without DNA. The CDR3 runs to 18 residues. CDR3 sequence: CASSFTSGGTTTYNEQFF.

V usage is TRBV7-2 and J usage is TRBJ2-1. In germline, CDR1 is SGHTA, CDR2 FQGNSA. The CDR3 sequence is 14 residues long. Here the CDR3 reads CASSLGDFDNEQFF. Full variable domain (rest looked up from reference TRBV7-2 and TRBJ2-1): GAGVSQSPSNKVTEKGKDVELRCDPISGHTALYWYRQSLGQGLEFLIYFQGNSAPDKSGLPSDRFSAERTGGSVSTLTIQRTQQEDSAVYLCASSLGDFDNEQFFGPGTRLTVL.

The chain has TRBV29-1 and TRBJ2-3; TCRdb's D call of TRBD1 is untestable without DNA. The CDR3 consists of 16 residues. Germline values: CDR1 SQVTM, CDR2 ANQGSEA. The CDR3 reads CSVDDTDPLSTDTQYF.

The J gene is TRBJ2-7, the V gene TRBV29-1. CDR1 is SQVTM and CDR2 is ANQGSEA in the germline V gene. The CDR3 is 12 residues long. The CDR3 loop reads CSVAAGLNEQYF.

The V call is TRBV27, the J call TRBJ1-2; TCRdb picks TRBD1, but there is no DNA to check that call. The CDR3 covers 16 residues. Germline V lookup: CDR1 MNHEY, CDR2 SMNVEV (reference sequence). The CDR3 is CASRPAAGPGLGGYTF.